What follows are 13 T cell receptor beta chains derived from one specimen sequenced in a study of neurological immune-mediated disorders (dated by TCRdb to between 2018 and 2021). Preparation of the library involved 5' RACE. The sample was run on an Illumina HiSeq 2500. TCRdb ran its own pipeline on the public reads, namely fastp trimming at Q25 and MiXCR clone calling, and kept in-frame beta chains. Rows merge per CDR3 protein into single entries with the most common DNA and genes. The sample contains fewer than 40,000 distinct CDR3 sequences, approximately 4.1% of them found a single time. The top ten constitute around 27% of the sample. Sequencing was done on a sample of CD4+ T cells from blood. The receptors were sampled from a middle-aged woman in good health.

This clonotype was observed at least ten times. The J gene is TRBJ2-2, the V gene TRBV5-1, with 8 positions matching TRBD1. In germline, CDR1 is SGHRS, CDR2 YFSETQ. The V and J ends lost 5 bases and 1 base, in that order; junction bases with no gene match: 1. The CDR3 contains 14 residues. The CDR3 region has the DNA TGCGCCAGCAGAGGACAGGGGAACACCGGGGAGCTGTTTTTT. It codes for CASRGQGNTGELFF.

Many counts were recorded for this clonotype. The rearrangement uses TRBV28 and TRBJ1-2; TRBD1 agrees at 8 bases. Per the germline V gene, CDR1 is MDHEN and CDR2 is SYDVKM. Trimming at V came to 4 bases and at J to 8 bases, leaving 6 bases not matched to a gene. This CDR3 spans 13 amino acids. CDR3 amino acids: CASSYPGGTGYTF. CDR3 coding DNA: TGTGCCAGCAGTTACCCAGGGGGCACCGGCTACACCTTC.

The J gene is TRBJ2-3, the V gene TRBV5-6; 9 positions agree with TRBD1. CDR3 length: 15 amino acids. Germline V gene data show CDR1 as SGHDT and CDR2 as YYEEEE. Trimming at V came to 4 bases and at J to 4 bases, leaving 7 bases not matched to a gene. CDR3 in amino acids: CASSPSGTGSDTQYF. CDR3 DNA sequence: TGTGCCAGCAGCCCAAGCGGGACAGGGTCAGATACGCAGTATTTT.

This clonotype was detected ten times or more. This sequence joins TRBV20-1 and TRBJ1-5; no reliable D call. V was shortened by 3 bases and J by 6 bases, with 12 bases between the two germline ends. There are 13 residues in the CDR3. Per germline, CDR1 DFQATT and CDR2 SNEGSKA (reference sequence). This chain's CDR3 is CSASHGAGQPQHF. The CDR3 DNA reads TGCAGTGCTAGTCACGGTGCGGGTCAGCCCCAGCATTTT.

This clonotype was counted at least ten times. The rearrangement uses TRBV5-6 and TRBJ1-2; no definite D call. The CDR3 contains 15 residues. With 7 bases removed from V and 5 bases from J, the gap between germline ends came to 21 bases. Germline V gives CDR1 SGHDT, CDR2 YYEEEE. In DNA, the CDR3 is TGTGCCAGCCAACCCCAGGACGGGTCAATATATGGCTACACCTTC. As protein: CASQPQDGSIYGYTF. Full variable domain (missing parts from reference TRBV5-6 and TRBJ1-2): DAGVTQSPTHLIKTRGQQVTLRCSPKSGHDTVSWYQQALGQGPQFIFQYYEEEERQRGNFPDRFSGHQFPNYSSELNVNALLLGDSALYLCASQPQDGSIYGYTFGSGTRLTVV.

Ten or more counts support this clonotype. The chain carries TRBV7-2 and TRBJ2-7; 12 bases are shared with TRBD2. J lost 5 bases, V lost 4 bases, and 9 bases had no gene match. The V gene's germline CDR1 is SGHTA and CDR2 FQGNSA. CDR3 length: 16 residues. The CDR3 reads CASSSNRLAGGNEQYF. CDR3 DNA: TGTGCCAGCAGCTCTAATCGGCTAGCGGGAGGGAACGAGCAGTACTTC.

This clonotype was picked up many times. V gene TRBV6-1 combines with J gene TRBJ1-1; D ambiguous. Trimming took 7 bases from V and 0 from J, leaving 9 bases between them. The germline V gene encodes CDR1 MNHNS and CDR2 SASEGT. The length of the CDR3 is 13 residues. In nucleotides, the CDR3 is TGTGCCAGCAAGGGCGGAATGAACACTGAAGCTTTCTTT. Its protein is CASKGGMNTEAFF.

This clonotype was seen many times. The chain carries TRBV3-1 and TRBJ2-5; D is possibly TRBD1 (5 bases). This CDR3 is built from 14 residues. V was trimmed by 0 bases and J by 4 bases, leaving 9 bases between them. Germline V CDR1 and CDR2: LGHDT, YNNKEL (reference sequence). CDR3 region: CASSQDQGRETQYF. As DNA, the CDR3 is TGTGCCAGCAGCCAAGATCAGGGTAGAGAGACCCAGTACTTC.

This clonotype was seen ten or more times. This chain connects TRBV27 to TRBJ2-3; 7 nucleotides match TRBD1. CDR1 MNHEY and CDR2 SMNVEV come from the germline V gene (reference sequence). CDR3 length: 14 amino acids. The V and J ends lost 6 bases and 1 base, in that order; junction bases with no gene match: 4. CDR3 residues: CASSRDRGTDTQYF. The CDR3 coding sequence is TGTGCCAGCAGCCGAGACAGGGGCACAGATACGCAGTATTTT.

This clonotype was seen at least ten times. The chain has TRBV5-1 and TRBJ2-3; 8 positions match TRBD2. Germline CDR1 and CDR2: SGHRS and YFSETQ. The V gene end was trimmed by 0 bases and the J gene end by 4 bases; junction bases not matched to a gene: 10. The CDR3 sequence is 17 residues long. CDR3 sequence reads: CASSLVLRAGDADTQYF. Here the CDR3 DNA reads TGCGCCAGCAGCTTGGTCCTGAGAGCGGGGGACGCAGATACGCAGTATTTT. Using reference TRBV5-1 and TRBJ2-3 for the parts outside the CDR3, the full variable domain is KAGVTQTPRYLIKTRGQQVTLSCSPISGHRSVSWYQQTPGQGLQFLFEYFSETQRNKGNFPGRFSGRQFSNSRSEMNVSTLELGDSALYLCASSLVLRAGDADTQYFGPGTRLTVL.

This clonotype was observed at least ten times. The chain couples TRBV20-1 to TRBJ1-1; D may be TRBD1 (5 bases). The CDR3 contains 14 residues. From germline, CDR1 is DFQATT and CDR2 SNEGSKA (reference sequence). Trimming removed 3 bases at V and 10 bases at J, with 21 bases between. The CDR3 nucleotides are TGCAGTGCTAGCCTGCCTGGGACGGATTTAGGAGCTTTCTTT. Encoded protein: CSASLPGTDLGAFF.

This clonotype appeared many times. This chain connects TRBV5-1 to TRBJ2-4, with D uncertain. V was pared by 0 bases and J by 3 bases, with 10 bases between. Germline CDR1 and CDR2: SGHRS and YFSETQ. The CDR3 is 15 residues long. The DNA of the CDR3 is TGCGCCAGCAGCTTGGAGCTGGGCGTCAAAAACATTCAGTACTTC. It encodes CASSLELGVKNIQYF.

This clonotype was counted at least ten times. V gene TRBV7-8 combines with J gene TRBJ1-5; a possible D gene is TRBD1 (5 bases). The CDR3 extends over 15 amino acids. Germline loops: CDR1 SGHVS, CDR2 FQNEAQ. The V end lost 5 bases, the J end lost 4 bases, and 15 bases lay between the germline ends. As DNA, the CDR3 is TGTGCCAGCAGCCAACTGTTGGGGGGAAATCAGCCCCAGCATTTT. Translating gives CASSQLLGGNQPQHF.